The 12 T cell receptor beta chains in this list originate from one sample, sequenced in a study of CXCR3-negative and CXCR3-positive naive CD8 T cells. UMI-labeled 5' RACE TRB cDNA libraries were prepared from the cells. TCRdb reprocessed the 5' RACE reads and keeps a single row for each CDR3 protein, giving no DNA. Its listing shows tens of thousands of distinct CDR3 sequences. The sequencing sample was made of naive CXCR3- CD8+ T cells from blood. Subset denoted: CD45RO-CCR7+CD27+CD95- naive CD8+ T cells lacking CXCR3 (TNR3-). The receptors were gathered from a human donor in good health. Some clones in this sample may be carry-over from other donors' samples.

The chain joins TRBV12-3 or TRBV12-4 to TRBJ2-7. The CDR3 has 14 residues. The CDR3 sequence is CASSLALYGYEQYF.

The chain combines TRBV20-1 with TRBJ1-1; checking the TCRdb D call of TRBD1 is not possible without DNA. CDR3 length equals 12 residues. Germline assignment: CDR1 DFQATT and CDR2 SNEGSKA (reference sequence). CDR3 amino acids: CSASSRVTEAFF.

The chain carries TRBV29-1 and TRBJ2-7; the TRBD2 assignment by TCRdb is unverifiable without DNA. CDR1 SQVTM and CDR2 ANQGSEA come from the germline V gene. The CDR3 contains 12 residues. CDR3 loop: CSVRLPTYEQYF.

This rearrangement joins TRBV4-3 to TRBJ1-1. CDR1 is LGHNA and CDR2 is YSLEER in the germline V gene. This CDR3 comprises 14 residues. CDR3 sequence reads: CASSQERVVGTAFF.

The chain recombines TRBV7-9 with TRBJ2-1. The CDR3 runs to 18 residues. Germline CDR1 reads SEHNR; CDR2 reads FQNEAQ (reference sequence). CDR3 protein: CASSSTVGDPYSYNEQFF.

The gene calls are TRBV10-3 and TRBJ2-1; TCRdb reports TRBD2, a call that lacks DNA to check it against. This CDR3 has 14 residues. From germline, CDR1 is ENHRY and CDR2 SYGVKD. This CDR3 reads CAIAPASGRNEQFF.

The chain combines TRBV5-6 with TRBJ2-1; TCRdb calls TRBD1, which cannot be checked without DNA. Germline V gene sequence: CDR1 SGHDT, CDR2 YYEEEE. The CDR3 contains 17 residues. The CDR3 sequence: CASSLAGTGALLDEQFF.

The chain joins TRBV6-2 or TRBV6-3 to TRBJ2-1; TCRdb's D call of TRBD2 is untestable without DNA. The CDR3 spans 16 residues. Germline CDR1 and CDR2: MNHEY and SVGEGT. The chain's CDR3 is CASSRELAGLYNEQFF.

The chain uses TRBV6-2 or TRBV6-3 and TRBJ1-5. CDR1 is MNHEY and CDR2 is SVGEGT in the germline V gene. The CDR3 totals 14 residues. The chain's CDR3 is CASTPVYSNQPQHF.

The chain carries TRBV6-1 and TRBJ2-3; TCRdb returns TRBD1, unconfirmable since there is no DNA. This CDR3 comprises 16 residues. Germline V CDR1 and CDR2: MNHNS, SASEGT. The CDR3 loop reads CASSEERGIGTDTQYF.

The chain couples TRBV7-9 to TRBJ1-1; as DNA is missing, the TRBD1 call by TCRdb cannot be tested. The CDR3 loop spans 15 amino acids. Germline V gene sequence: CDR1 SEHNR, CDR2 FQNEAQ (reference sequence). CDR3 amino acids: CASSLASGNWPEAFF.

This chain uses TRBV29-1 with TRBJ2-2; the D call of TRBD1 rests on TCRdb alone, since no DNA is present to check it. This CDR3 is built from 11 residues. CDR1 and CDR2 (germline): SQVTM, ANQGSEA. The chain's CDR3 is CSVRVTGELFF.